A single sample is the source of the 22 T cell receptor beta chains below, sequenced in a study of blood T cell repertoires in COVID-19. The protocol was immunoSEQ multiplex PCR, while the TCRdb copy is restricted to in-frame clones and leaves out a portion. The sample shows around 310,000 clones, about 87% of them seen only once. The material sequenced was PBMCs or T cells enriched from blood (not recorded which). Receptors were obtained from a man aged 25 to 45 who had recovered from COVID-19.

This clone was detected a few times. The V and J genes are TRBV5-6 and TRBJ1-4; no reliable D call. The CDR3 runs to 16 residues. Germline V gene data show CDR1 as SGHDT and CDR2 as YYEEEE. V was clipped by 1 base and J by 4 bases, with 14 bases between them. The CDR3 loop reads CASSLWGATVNEKLFF. CDR3 nucleotides: TGTGCCAGCAGCTTGTGGGGAGCGACGGTTAATGAAAAACTGTTTTTT.

The chain employs TRBV5-5 and TRBJ2-7, with 8 bases matching TRBD1. The V segment lost 0 bases and the J segment 4 bases; nucleotides outside the gene matches: 6. Germline V gene lookup returns CDR1 SGHKS and CDR2 YYEKEE (reference sequence). This CDR3 is built from 15 residues. CDR3 nucleotide sequence: TGTGCCAGCAGCTTGGCCGGGACAGGATTATACGAGCAGTACTTC. This translates into CASSLAGTGLYEQYF.

The chain uses TRBV5-1 and TRBJ2-7; 7 bases match TRBD2. This CDR3 is built from 15 residues. V shed 4 bases, J shed 3 bases, and the junction held 10 bases outside the gene matches. The germline V gene has CDR1 SGHRS and CDR2 YFSETQ. For the CDR3, the DNA is TGCGCCAGCAGCCCCGGGGGGATAGCGGACTACGAGCAGTACTTC. Protein: CASSPGGIADYEQYF.

This chain links TRBV5-1 with TRBJ1-5, with TRBD1 matching 10 bases. The junction had 1 base not matched to a gene; V was cut back by 0 bases and J by 1 base. Germline CDR1 SGHRS, CDR2 YFSETQ. The CDR3 has 16 residues. Here the CDR3 DNA reads TGCGCCAGCAGCTTGGGGACAGGGGGGAGCAATCAGCCCCAGCATTTT. Translated: CASSLGTGGSNQPQHF.

This clone was counted once. The chain joins TRBV24-1 to TRBJ1-3, with TRBD1 as a possible D gene (5 bases). Trimming left V 10 bases short and J 1 base short, with 13 bases between. Germline CDR1 and CDR2: KGHDR and SFDVKD. CDR3 length equals 14 residues. CDR3 in amino acids: CATSAGRSGNTIYF. The DNA of the CDR3 is TGTGCCACTTCTGCAGGGAGGTCTGGAAACACCATATATTTT.

The gene calls are TRBV4-1 and TRBJ2-7; D not certain. Germline CDR1 is MGHRA and CDR2 is YSYEKL. This CDR3 spans 14 amino acids. V lost 3 bases, J lost 7 bases, and 16 bases lay in between. CDR3 residues: CASSQPDSYLEQYF. DNA of the CDR3: TGCGCCAGCAGCCAGCCCGACTCGTACTTGGAGCAGTACTTC.

This clone has only one observation. The chain employs TRBV5-1 and TRBJ2-3, with 14 positions matching TRBD2. The germline CDR1 and CDR2 sequences are SGHRS and YFSETQ. The V segment lost 3 bases and the J segment 7 bases; nucleotides outside the gene matches: 4. The CDR3 length is 15 residues. In DNA form, the CDR3 reads TGCGCCAGCAGCTACCGGACTAGCGGGGGGAATACGCAGTATTTT. This sequence encodes CASSYRTSGGNTQYF.

This clone has only a few counts. The gene calls are TRBV28 and TRBJ1-2; D is perhaps TRBD1 (6 bases). V was trimmed by 7 bases and J by 1 base, leaving 16 bases between them. CDR1 and CDR2 (germline): MDHEN, SYDVKM. CDR3 length: 15 residues. CDR3 amino acids: CASNLGQNVNYGYTF. The CDR3 DNA reads TGTGCCAGCAACCTCGGACAGAACGTTAACTATGGCTACACCTTC.

The chain recombines TRBV13 with TRBJ2-7; perhaps TRBD1 as D (5 bases). Trimming left V 5 bases short and J 3 bases short, with 14 bases between. The germline gives CDR1 PRHDT, CDR2 FYEKMQ (reference sequence). The CDR3 contains 14 residues. The CDR3, as DNA: TGTGCCAGCAGCACCAGACAGAGAGACTACGAGCAGTACTTC. Translated: CASSTRQRDYEQYF.

A note on this clone: A read error may account for a junction end that differs from germline. The rearrangement uses TRBV18 and TRBJ1-1; D is possibly TRBD1 (5 bases). Germline V lookup: CDR1 KGHSH, CDR2 LQKENI. The CDR3 loop spans 16 amino acids. In nucleotides, the CDR3 is TGTGCCAGCTCACCCATGACAGCCACGCTTCGGCCTGAAACTTTCTTT. Translation gives CASSPMTATLRPETFF. Full variable domain (missing parts from reference TRBV18 and TRBJ1-1): NAGVMQNPRHLVRRRGQEARLRCSPMKGHSHVYWYRQLPEEGLKFMVYLQKENIIDESGMPKERFSAEFPKEGPSILRIQQVVRGDSAAYFCASSPMTATLRPETFFGQGTRLTVV.

This clone showed up just once. This chain connects TRBV5-4 to TRBJ1-1, with D unresolved. This CDR3 region has 14 residues. The germline V gene encodes CDR1 SGHNT and CDR2 YYREEE (reference sequence). V shed 0 bases and J shed 0 bases, with 6 bases lying between them. The CDR3 DNA reads TGTGCCAGCAGCTTGGACAGCTTGAACACTGAAGCTTTCTTT. The encoded protein is CASSLDSLNTEAFF.

The rearrangement links TRBV25-1 to TRBJ2-2; tentatively, D is TRBD1 (6 bases). CDR1 MGHDK and CDR2 SYGVNS come from the germline V gene. CDR3 length: 12 residues. CDR3 coding DNA: TGTGCGAGTGCAGGGGTGACCGGGGAGCTGTTTTTT. This codes for CASAGVTGELFF.

This clone has a handful of counts. The rearrangement joins TRBV4-2 to TRBJ2-1; D uncertain. The V and J ends lost 1 base and 6 bases respectively, with 10 bases between them. The CDR3 has 14 residues. Looked up from germline, CDR1 is LGHNA and CDR2 is YNFKEQ. The chain's CDR3 is CASSQGGSFNEQFF. In nucleotides, the CDR3 is TGTGCCAGCAGCCAAGGAGGTAGTTTCAATGAGCAGTTCTTC.

The chain employs TRBV19 and TRBJ2-7; 8 bases align to TRBD1. Germline CDR1 LNHDA, CDR2 SQIVND (reference sequence). This CDR3 region has 14 residues. V shed 4 bases, J shed 5 bases, and the junction held 7 bases outside the gene matches. The CDR3 spells CASSKSRGRNEQYF. The CDR3 DNA reads as TGTGCCAGTAGTAAGTCCAGGGGGCGAAACGAGCAGTACTTC.

This chain uses TRBV20-1 with TRBJ1-1; no reliable D call. CDR1 and CDR2 (germline): DFQATT, SNEGSKA (reference sequence). Trimming stripped 1 base from V and 4 bases from J, with 4 bases between. The CDR3 loop spans 11 amino acids. DNA of the CDR3: TGCAGTGCTAGAGGAGGCACTGAAGCTTTCTTT. Amino acids: CSARGGTEAFF.

V gene TRBV9 combines with J gene TRBJ1-2; no clear D. This CDR3 has 13 amino acids. Trimming took 1 base from V and 0 from J, leaving 4 bases between them. Germline V gene sequence: CDR1 SGDLS, CDR2 YYNGEE. The CDR3 DNA is TGTGCCAGCAGCGTACCAGCTAACTATGGCTACACCTTC. This translates into CASSVPANYGYTF.

The chain joins TRBV4-1 to TRBJ2-7, with D unclear. Germline CDR1 is MGHRA and CDR2 is YSYEKL. The CDR3 sequence is 12 residues long. V lost 3 bases and J lost 5, with 8 bases in between. CDR3 amino acids: CASSQEFNEQYF. Here the CDR3 DNA reads TGCGCCAGCAGCCAGGAGTTCAACGAGCAGTACTTC.

In nucleotides, the CDR3 is TGTGCCACCTCCGTAGCGGGGGGTTACTACAATGAGCAGTTCTTC. This translates into CATSVAGGYYNEQFF. The chain has TRBV24-1 and TRBJ2-1; 10 nucleotides agree with TRBD2. The germline CDR1 and CDR2 sequences are KGHDR and SFDVKD. V shed 9 bases and J 3 bases; nucleotides not matched to a gene: 7. This CDR3 has 15 residues.

The CDR3: CASSVGGDGYTF. CDR3 sequence (DNA): TGTGCCAGCAGCGTAGGAGGTGACGGCTACACCTTC. The chain has TRBV9 and TRBJ1-2; no clear D. Germline CDR1 and CDR2: SGDLS and YYNGEE. This CDR3 has 12 amino acids. The V and J ends lost 0 bases and 8 bases respectively, with 8 bases between them.

This clone was detected a few times. The rearrangement links TRBV6-1 to TRBJ2-5, with D possibly being TRBD2 (5 bases). Trimming cost V 2 bases and J 5 bases, with 12 bases left between them. CDR1 is MNHNS, CDR2 SASEGT, per germline. CDR3 length: 14 amino acids. The CDR3 DNA follows: TGTGCCAGCAGTGAAACCGGGATAGGGGAGACCCAGTACTTC. Encoded protein: CASSETGIGETQYF.

V usage is TRBV6-5 and J usage is TRBJ1-4, with D unresolved. The CDR3 loop spans 13 amino acids. CDR1 is MNHEY and CDR2 is SVGAGI in the germline V gene. Trimming cost V 5 bases and J 7 bases, with 11 bases left between them. CDR3 in amino acids: CASSPRSPEKLFF. The CDR3 nucleotides are TGTGCCAGCAGTCCACGGTCACCTGAAAAACTGTTTTTT.

The chain employs TRBV27 and TRBJ2-5, with 10 bases matching TRBD2. This CDR3 spans 17 amino acids. Trimming removed 5 bases from V and 4 bases from J; junction bases left unmatched: 13. The V gene's germline CDR1 is MNHEY and CDR2 SMNVEV (reference sequence). The chain's CDR3 is CASSTRGAGGLGETQYF. The CDR3, as DNA: TGTGCCAGCAGTACCAGAGGAGCGGGGGGGCTAGGAGAGACCCAGTACTTC.